This TCR beta chain comes out of a study of OX40 agonist ivuxolimab in advanced cancers. Study summary: Ivuxolimab, an antibody acting as an agonist of OX40 (CD134), was used to treat patients.

Assay: immunoSEQ multiplex PCR; the TCRdb copy retains only in-frame clones and omits some. Of about 38,000 clones listed, 65% to 85% are singletons. The germline gives CDR1 LNHDA, CDR2 SQIVND (reference sequence). Trimming shortened V by 7 bases and J by 3 bases, and 21 bases separated the two germline ends. The CDR3 extends over 16 amino acids. Individuals having autoimmune disease history or systemic immunosuppression were not enrolled. Blood draws occurred at baseline, cycle 4 day 1, and cycle 7 day 1. Notes on the study in general: Expanded clones tended on average to be more numerous among CD8+ T cells than CD4+.

As concerns this clone: What it recognizes is unknown.

The receptor comes from an adult with an advanced solid tumor such as melanoma, head and neck, liver or kidney cancer. The chain recombines TRBV19 with TRBJ1-2; D might be TRBD1 (6 bases). This specimen consisted of CD4+ or CD8+ T cells sorted from blood, obtained in a trial of the OX40 agonist ivuxolimab. CDR3 amino acids: CASTPRGGTRDYGYTF. DNA for the CDR3: TGTGCCAGTACCCCTCGGGGGGGGACAAGGGACTATGGCTACACCTTC.